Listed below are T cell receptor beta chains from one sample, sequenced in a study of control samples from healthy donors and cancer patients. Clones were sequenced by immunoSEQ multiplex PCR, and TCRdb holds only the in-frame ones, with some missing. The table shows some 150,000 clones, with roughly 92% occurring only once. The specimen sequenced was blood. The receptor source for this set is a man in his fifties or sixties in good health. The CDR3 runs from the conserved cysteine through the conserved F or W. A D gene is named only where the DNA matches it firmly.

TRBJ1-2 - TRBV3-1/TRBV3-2 CASSPSQGYTF TGTGCCAGCAGCCCCAGCCAGGGCTACACCTTC
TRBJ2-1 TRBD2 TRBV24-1 CATSSGSINEQFF TGTGCCACCAGTAGCGGGAGCATCAATGAGCAGTTCTTC
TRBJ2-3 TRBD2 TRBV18 CASSPQAGGVVADTQYF TGTGCCAGCTCACCACAGGCGGGAGGAGTGGTGGCAGATACGCAGTATTTT
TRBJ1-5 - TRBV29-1 CSATKGQGQPQHF TGCAGCGCTACAAAGGGTCAGGGTCAGCCCCAGCATTTT
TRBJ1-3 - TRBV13 CASSSILDVSGNTIYF TGTGCCAGCAGCTCTATTCTGGACGTCTCTGGAAACACCATATATTTT
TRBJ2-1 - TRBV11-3 CASSLGAGYHNEQFF TGTGCCAGCAGCTTAGGAGCGGGTTACCACAATGAGCAGTTCTTC
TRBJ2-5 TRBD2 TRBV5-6 CASSISGSETQYF TGTGCCAGCAGCATAAGCGGGAGTGAGACCCAGTACTTC
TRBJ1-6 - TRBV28 CASSFTPNGPLHF TGTGCCAGCAGTTTTACCCCCAACGGTCCCCTCCACTTT
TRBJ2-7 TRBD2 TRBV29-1 CSVAGGGRAYEQYF TGCAGCGTTGCAGGTGGCGGGAGGGCCTACGAGCAGTACTTC
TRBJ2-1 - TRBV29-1 CSVDSGTYNEQFF TGCAGCGTTGATTCAGGGACCTACAATGAGCAGTTCTTC
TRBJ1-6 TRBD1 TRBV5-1 CASSAGQANSPLHF TGCGCCAGCAGCGCCGGACAGGCGAATTCACCCCTCCACTTT
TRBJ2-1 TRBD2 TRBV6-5 CASGGGRGYNEQFF TGTGCCAGCGGGGGCGGGAGGGGCTACAATGAGCAGTTCTTC